These T cell receptor beta chains were read from a single sample in a study of a mutant IDH1 vaccine in newly diagnosed glioma. Clones were read by immunoSEQ multiplex PCR, and TCRdb kept only the in-frame ones, dropping some. The sample lists roughly 34,000 clones; around 90% were seen once. What these receptors recognize is not known. The sample was PBMCs, taken from a glioma patient whose treatment included an IDH1 peptide vaccine. The receptors originated from a woman in her forties with glioma. The CDR3 runs from the conserved cysteine through the conserved F or W. D genes are given only for firm matches.

D gene: TRBD2; V gene: TRBV10-3; J gene: TRBJ2-3; CDR3 length: 16; CDR3 protein: CAISDWTSGSTDTQYF
D gene: TRBD2; V gene: TRBV5-1; J gene: TRBJ2-5; CDR3 length: 15; CDR3 protein: CASSEGAGGQETQYF
D gene: TRBD1; V gene: TRBV5-1; J gene: TRBJ1-1; CDR3 length: 17; CDR3 protein: CASSFIYRGKRGTEAFF
D gene: TRBD2; V gene: TRBV7-8; J gene: TRBJ2-2; CDR3 length: 15; CDR3 protein: CASSRTSGNIGELFF
D gene: -; V gene: TRBV4-2; J gene: TRBJ2-3; CDR3 length: 19; CDR3 protein: CASSQLPQGRGSEGDTQYF
D gene: TRBD1; V gene: TRBV7-6; J gene: TRBJ2-7; CDR3 length: 15; CDR3 protein: CASSLGTGGPYEQYF
D gene: -; V gene: TRBV6-1; J gene: TRBJ2-6; CDR3 length: 15; CDR3 protein: CASSLVSLGANVLTF
D gene: -; V gene: TRBV7-8; J gene: TRBJ1-1; CDR3 length: 16; CDR3 protein: CASSPRQERINTEAFF
D gene: TRBD2; V gene: TRBV6-5; J gene: TRBJ2-3; CDR3 length: 15; CDR3 protein: CASSYSGRATYTQYF
D gene: -; V gene: TRBV25-1; J gene: TRBJ1-6; CDR3 length: 14; CDR3 protein: CASSEVGSRSPLHF
D gene: -; V gene: TRBV7-9; J gene: TRBJ1-3; CDR3 length: 14; CDR3 protein: CASSAQTQGNTIYF
D gene: -; V gene: TRBV2; J gene: TRBJ2-1; CDR3 length: 14; CDR3 protein: CASSERVSINEQFF
D gene: -; V gene: TRBV27; J gene: TRBJ1-2; CDR3 length: 14; CDR3 protein: CASSLAVGVGGYTF
D gene: -; V gene: TRBV18; J gene: TRBJ1-1; CDR3 length: 22; CDR3 protein: CASSISSPGIGDGQFLNTEAFF
D gene: -; V gene: TRBV7-6; J gene: TRBJ1-2; CDR3 length: 15; CDR3 protein: CASSYQGTGGHGYTF